These 15 T cell receptor beta chains were sequenced from one sample in a study of blood T cells in healthy people across ages (dated by TCRdb to the mid-2010s). Library creation used 5' RACE. Data came from an Illumina HiSeq 2500. A second roughly 6 to 11 cycle PCR used a sample-barcoded 5' primer and a J-beta primer mix. TCRdb ran its own pipeline on the public reads, namely fastp trimming at Q25 and MiXCR clone calling, and kept in-frame beta chains. Rows with a matching CDR3 protein are joined into one entry that keeps the most common DNA and genes. The sample table holds 800,000 to 950,000 distinct CDR3 sequences, of which 36% were seen once. Of the sample, 13% is held by the ten largest clones. Sequencing was performed on blood. Source of these receptors: a man aged 18 to 35 in good health.

V gene TRBV6-1 combines with J gene TRBJ2-6; no clear D. The CDR3 loop spans 17 amino acids. In germline, CDR1 is MNHNS, CDR2 SASEGT. V lost 2 bases and J 0 bases, leaving 11 bases between the germline ends. The CDR3 DNA is TGTGCCAGCAGTGAAAGGCGGCGGAACTCTGGGGCCAACGTCCTGACTTTC. Translated, it gives CASSERRRNSGANVLTF.

Comment on this clonotype: This clone may be a read error of a much larger clone one base away. The chain joins TRBV11-2 to TRBJ2-5, with D perhaps assigned TRBD1 or TRBD2 (6 bases each). Germline V lookup: CDR1 SGHAT, CDR2 FQNNGV. The V and J ends lost 5 bases and 1 base respectively, with 17 bases between them. The CDR3 is 16 residues long. The CDR3 sequence is CASSPPGGQIQETQYF. The CDR3 DNA sequence: TGTGCCAGCAGCCCACCTGGGGGGCAGATCCAAGAGACCCAGTACTTC.

A word on this clonotype: This may come from a read error, since a much larger clone is one base off. CDR3 nucleotides: TGTGCCAGCAGTGTTATGGGGAACAATCAGCCCCAGCATTTT. Translation gives CASSVMGNNQPQHF. The J gene is TRBJ1-5, the V gene TRBV12-3 or TRBV12-4; D is unresolved. The CDR3 totals 14 residues. V dropped 5 bases and J dropped 3 bases, with 11 bases sitting between them.

This clonotype was seen only a few times. The chain employs TRBV12-3 or TRBV12-4 and TRBJ1-3; D not certain. V lost 6 bases and J lost 3, with 6 bases in between. The CDR3 totals 12 residues. The CDR3 sequence is CASSQNGNTIYF. In nucleotides, the CDR3 is TGTGCCAGCAGCCAGAATGGAAACACCATATATTTT.

In this sample, this clonotype turned up a few times. The junction and the germline gene differ at one end; a read error may be behind it. This rearrangement joins TRBV7-2 to TRBJ2-1, with 10 bases aligning to TRBD2. CDR1 and CDR2 from the germline V gene are SGHTA and FQGNSA. CDR3 length: 15 residues. CDR3 nucleotides: TGTGCCAGCAGCTTAGAGCGGGGGGGCCAGAGCCATTGGTTTTTC. It codes for CASSLERGGQSHWFF. Looking up the rest from reference TRBV7-2 and TRBJ2-1 gives the full variable domain: GAGVSQSPSNKVTEKGKDVELRCDPISGHTALYWYRQSLGQGLEFLIYFQGNSAPDKSGLPSDRFSAERTGGSVSTLTIQRTQQEDSAVYLCASSLERGGQSHWFFGPGTRLTVL.

This clonotype was seen ten or more times. The rearrangement joins TRBV5-1 to TRBJ2-5; D might be TRBD1 (6 bases). The ends were cut back, 1 base at V and 2 bases at J, with 27 bases in the middle. Germline loops: CDR1 SGHRS, CDR2 YFSETQ. CDR3 length: 20 amino acids. The CDR3 loop reads CASSLTFQGKTVRGQETQYF. CDR3 bases: TGCGCCAGCAGCTTGACCTTCCAGGGGAAGACCGTTCGGGGTCAAGAGACCCAGTACTTC.

About this clonotype: A much more abundant neighbour one base away suggests this may be a read error. The chain links TRBV6-2 or TRBV6-3 to TRBJ2-1; 7 bases line up with TRBD1. The CDR3 length is 15 residues. J gave up 5 bases and V 5 bases, and 9 bases lay outside the gene matches. Germline V gives CDR1 MNHEY, CDR2 SVGEGT. The CDR3 loop is CASSDQGEPHNEQFF. DNA for the CDR3: TGTGCCAGCAGTGACCAGGGGGAACCCCACAATGAGCAGTTCTTC.

This CDR3 reads CASSTTGLLNTGELFF. The DNA for the CDR3 is TGTGCCAGCAGTACGACGGGACTCCTGAACACCGGGGAGCTGTTTTTT. This rearrangement joins TRBV12-3 or TRBV12-4 to TRBJ2-2; perhaps TRBD2 as D (6 bases). The germline V and J ends were trimmed by 5 bases and 1 base, with 14 bases remaining between them. This CDR3 has 16 amino acids.

This clonotype came up a few times. This chain connects TRBV29-1 to TRBJ1-2; 7 bases align to TRBD1. The V and J ends lost 5 bases and 5 bases, in that order; junction bases with no gene match: 5. Germline V lookup: CDR1 SQVTM, CDR2 ANQGSEA. The CDR3 has 12 residues. The CDR3 sequence is CSVNSGGYGYTF. The CDR3 DNA reads TGCAGCGTTAACTCAGGGGGTTATGGCTACACCTTC.

This clonotype was detected ten times or more. The chain has TRBV20-1 and TRBJ2-7; 8 bases line up with TRBD1. CDR3 length: 16 residues. Germline V gene data show CDR1 as DFQATT and CDR2 as SNEGSKA (reference sequence). V shed 3 bases, J shed 0 bases, and the junction held 10 bases outside the gene matches. CDR3 protein: CSASDRGQLISYEQYF. CDR3 bases: TGCAGTGCTAGCGACAGGGGACAGTTGATCTCCTACGAGCAGTACTTC.

This clonotype turned up a few times. V and J are TRBV4-2 and TRBJ1-6; TRBD1 might be the D (6 bases). V was cut by 0 bases and J by 8 bases, with 11 bases left in between. Germline V gene sequence: CDR1 LGHNA, CDR2 YNFKEQ. The CDR3 runs to 15 residues. The CDR3 DNA follows: TGTGCCAGCAGCCAAGAGTACCAGGGGCATTCACCCCTCCACTTT. Protein product: CASSQEYQGHSPLHF.

The chain joins TRBV27 to TRBJ1-1; a possible D gene is TRBD1 (6 bases). The CDR3 spans 14 residues. Germline CDR1 is MNHEY and CDR2 is SMNVEV (reference sequence). V dropped 4 bases and J dropped 4 bases, with 13 bases sitting between them. CDR3 in amino acids: CASSWGGLSTEAFF. DNA of the CDR3: TGTGCCAGCAGTTGGGGGGGCCTTTCCACTGAAGCTTTCTTT.

V and J are TRBV27 and TRBJ2-4; perhaps TRBD2 as D (7 bases). V was pared by 3 bases and J by 13 bases, with 22 bases between. Per germline, CDR1 MNHEY and CDR2 SMNVEV (reference sequence). The CDR3 totals 15 residues. The CDR3 DNA is TGTGCCAGCAGTTTCCGACGGGGGGCGCGCTACGGGCAGTACTTC. Its protein product is CASSFRRGARYGQYF.

The V and J genes are TRBV24-1 and TRBJ2-1; D is ambiguous. The germline CDR1 and CDR2 sequences are KGHDR and SFDVKD. The ends were cut back, 4 bases at V and 7 bases at J, with 4 bases in the middle. CDR3 length: 11 residues. CDR3 DNA: TGTGCCACCAGTGAACTTAATGAGCAGTTCTTC. Translation: CATSELNEQFF.

As for this clonotype: A much larger clone lies a single base off, so this may be a read error. The chain carries TRBV12-3 or TRBV12-4 and TRBJ2-7; D unresolved. The germline V and J ends were trimmed by 7 bases and 1 base, with 8 bases remaining between them. This CDR3 has 12 amino acids. CDR3 DNA: TGTGCCAGCATTTTCATGTCCTACGAGCAGTACTTC. Amino acid sequence: CASIFMSYEQYF.